The sequence of this T cell receptor beta chain was determined in a study of blood T cell repertoires in COVID-19. The CDR3 loop spans 12 amino acids. Clones were read by immunoSEQ multiplex PCR, and TCRdb kept only the in-frame ones, dropping some. Here the sample spans about 140,000 clones, under 80% being singletons. This TCR came from a man aged 55 to 70 with acute or convalescent COVID-19. The chain couples TRBV21-1 to TRBJ2-7; the table's D gene call, TRBD1, was not cross checked with the DNA. TRBV21-1 is reported as a pseudogene. Sequencing was done on a sample of peripheral blood. The CDR3 reads CASSRGQGGQYF. The CDR3 region has the DNA TGTGCCAGCAGCAGAGGACAGGGAGGGCAGTACTTC.